This TCR beta chain was captured by sequencing in a study of blood T cell repertoires in COVID-19. With 4 bases clipped from V and 3 bases from J, the junction kept 5 bases outside the gene matches. Germline CDR1 reads SGHAT; CDR2 reads FQNNGV. There are 16 residues in the CDR3. Authors' methods: Amplification of reference gene primers was used by the study to estimate nucleated cell counts. Repertoires were generated with immunoSEQ multiplex PCR, while TCRdb's copy carries only in-frame clones and drops some. V, J and clone size derive from that table, while D and trimming were established from the DNA sequence. The data hold about 120,000 clones, with roughly nine tenths observed a single time.

The clonotype comes from a man between 65 and 80 years old who had recovered from COVID-19. Sequenced material: peripheral blood. The chain combines TRBV11-2 with TRBJ2-3; 12 bases fit TRBD2. CDR3 nucleotides: TGTGCCAGCAGCTCGAGGACTAGCGGGACAACAGATACGCAGTATTTT. Translated: CASSSRTSGTTDTQYF.